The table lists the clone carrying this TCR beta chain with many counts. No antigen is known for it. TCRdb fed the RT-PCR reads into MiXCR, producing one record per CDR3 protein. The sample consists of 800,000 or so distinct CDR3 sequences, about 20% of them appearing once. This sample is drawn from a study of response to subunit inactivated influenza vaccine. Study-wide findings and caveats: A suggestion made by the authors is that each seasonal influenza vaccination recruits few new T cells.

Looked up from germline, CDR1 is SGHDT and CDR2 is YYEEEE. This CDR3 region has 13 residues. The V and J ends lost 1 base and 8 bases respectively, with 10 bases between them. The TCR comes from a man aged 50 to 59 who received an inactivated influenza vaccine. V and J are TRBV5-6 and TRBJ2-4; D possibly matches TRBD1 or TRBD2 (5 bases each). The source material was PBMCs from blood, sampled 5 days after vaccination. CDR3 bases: TGTGCCAGCAGCTTGCGGGGCCTGGACATTCAGTACTTC. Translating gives CASSLRGLDIQYF.